Given below is one TCR beta chain in context. Only in-frame clones appear in the TCRdb table, and some are missing; sequencing was by immunoSEQ multiplex PCR. Here the sample spans some 200,000 clones, 65% to 90% being singletons. The ends lost 5 bases at V and 5 bases at J; junction bases unmatched: 6. Germline lookup yields CDR1 MDHEN and CDR2 SYDVKM. CDR3 length: 14 residues. This sample was taken from a study of blood T cell repertoires in COVID-19. Study context: Some COVID-19 samples were acute and others convalescent; all came from the United States, Italy and Spain. PBMCs, B-cell-depleted T cells, or T cells provided the cDNA or gDNA that made up the material.

The sample taken for sequencing was peripheral blood. The V and J genes are TRBV28 and TRBJ1-1, with 9 bases matching TRBD1. This clonotype was sampled from an elderly man with acute or convalescent COVID-19. The chain's CDR3 is CASSNRGPRTEAFF. The CDR3 coding sequence is TGTGCCAGCAGTAACAGGGGGCCGCGGACTGAAGCTTTCTTT.